Detailed here is one T cell receptor beta chain. Antigen: not known. Unique molecular identifiers were incorporated into the prepared TCRbeta library. TCRdb re-called the PCR reads with MiXCR, one entry per CDR3 protein. The table records about 980,000 distinct CDR3 sequences, about 29% of them present only once. The entry originates in a study of T-cell reconstitution after alpha-beta-depleted transplantation in children. Study conclusions and caveats: At one year after transplant, newly produced T cells mostly accounted for T-cell counts and diversity.

Germline V gene sequence: CDR1 KGHDR, CDR2 SFDVKD. The CDR3 extends over 16 amino acids. The ends lost 4 bases at V and 8 bases at J; junction bases unmatched: 13. This TCR was sampled from a boy under three years old who had a stem cell transplant for SCID, so the T cells may come from the graft donor. The chain carries TRBV24-1 and TRBJ2-1, with TRBD2 matching 7 bases. Specimen: PBMCs, mostly from graft donor cells, collected 360 days after TCRalphabeta/CD19-depleted stem cell transplant. The CDR3 DNA reads TGTGCCACCAGTGACCGGGACTACAGGACGTTTGATGAGCAGTTCTTC. It translates to CATSDRDYRTFDEQFF.